The source of this T cell receptor beta chain is a study of vaccination and CD4 T cells after COVID-19. Study details: Post-COVID draws followed diagnosis by a median around 97 days (range 35 to 161). Study-wide results and limits: From roughly 21 to 40, the median of SARS-CoV-2-reactive clonotypes rose without reaching significance. Spike mono-reactivity applied to 304 of 307 vaccine-specific clones detected in convalescent patients.

Treatment: roughly ten-day PBMC culture with coronavirus spike peptide pools or control peptides (ViraFEST assay). It was before the COVID-19 pandemic (2011-2018) that the unexposed donor's CD4+ T cells were collected. TCR sequencing followed the expansion of antigen-specific T cells with peptide pools in ViraFEST. CDR3 size: 14 residues. V was trimmed by 1 base and J by 8 bases, leaving 13 bases between them. CDR1 and CDR2 from the germline V gene are SGDLS and YYNGEE. With respect to this clonotype: Its antigen is as yet unknown.

The Oncomine TCR Beta short-read assay was applied to DNA of cultured CD4+ T cells. Genomic DNA was isolated from cultured CD4+ T cells. TCRdb passed the PCR reads through MiXCR, listing each CDR3 protein once. The sample contains roughly 10,000 distinct CDR3 sequences, around 36% of which appear only once. The sequenced sample was CD4+ T cells from blood, cultured in vitro. The chain employs TRBV9 and TRBJ2-1, with no clear D. The clonotype originates from a human donor in good health. DNA for the CDR3: TGTGCCAGCAGCGTAAGTACGGATAGGGATGAGCAGTTCTTC. Residues: CASSVSTDRDEQFF.